This T cell receptor beta chain came from a study of blood T cell repertoires in COVID-19. Study-wide background: The United States, Italy and Spain were the sources of the acute and convalescent COVID-19 samples. T cells, B-cell-depleted T cells, or PBMCs supplied cDNA or gDNA.

This CDR3 has 13 residues. The junction had 6 bases not matched to a gene; V was cut back by 6 bases and J by 5 bases. Original processing methods: Amplification of reference gene primers was used by the study to estimate nucleated cell counts. Produced via immunoSEQ multiplex PCR; TCRdb's table is partial and in-frame only. That table gives V, J and clone size, and the DNA gave D and trimming. The repertoire has over 20,000 clones, more than 85% of them found once; the top ten carry about 7.4%. The TCR originated in a man between 65 and 85 years old with active COVID-19. The chain combines TRBV12-3 or TRBV12-4 with TRBJ1-1; 7 nucleotides line up with TRBD1. The material sequenced was peripheral blood. CDR3 sequence: CASSRNRGTEAFF. The DNA of the CDR3 is TGTGCCAGCAGCCGAAACAGGGGAACTGAAGCTTTCTTT.